The clone carrying this TCR beta chain was seen more than once but under ten times. Its antigen is still unknown. The data belong to a study of spatial heterogeneity in lung cancer. Study-wide background: The follow-up PBMC samples were sequenced whenever they were available. The median time to follow-up was 2 to 3 years after resection. As counted in raw reads, each unique TCR and UMI combination appeared more than ten times on average.

TCRdb called the 5' RACE reads again in MiXCR, with one record for every CDR3 protein. The sample includes 45,000 to 65,000 distinct CDR3 sequences, about 7.4% seen only once; the top ten take 35%. CDR3 length: 12 residues. V shed 6 bases, J shed 8 bases, and the junction held 4 bases outside the gene matches. Germline loops: CDR1 KGHSH, CDR2 LQKENI. The time point here: blood at routine non-recurrence follow-up after resection. Sequencing of whole RNA from tumor, nontumor lung or frozen PBMC involved no sorting. Study findings and constraints: Among blood samples, ubiquitous expanded tumor TCRs appeared more at resection than at follow-up.

This chain connects TRBV18 to TRBJ1-2, with 9 bases that match TRBD1. The TCR originated in a female donor with early-stage non-small cell lung cancer. The sequenced sample was PBMCs, obtained at follow-up. For the CDR3, the DNA is TGTGCCAGCTCGCCGGACAGGGGAGGCTACACCTTC. Translation gives CASSPDRGGYTF.